Listed below are T cell receptor beta chains from one sample, sequenced in a study of blood T cell repertoires in COVID-19. TCRdb's table, derived via immunoSEQ multiplex PCR, lists solely in-frame clones and lacks some. Among about 290,000 clones listed, roughly 90% were seen once. Sequenced: peripheral blood. The source is a woman aged 40 to 50 who had recovered from COVID-19. CDR3s include the opening cysteine and the closing phenylalanine or tryptophan. A D gene is named only where the DNA matches it firmly. A row's size may be missing; if present it is once, few, many or a size class.

v_call: TRBV18
clone_size: NA
j_call: TRBJ1-2
d_call: NA
cdr3_aa: CASSQPQGNGYTF
cdr3_nt: TGTGCCAGCTCACAACCCCAGGGGAATGGCTACACCTTC

v_call: TRBV30
clone_size: NA
j_call: TRBJ2-3
d_call: TRBD2
cdr3_aa: CAWSGGRAGTDTQYF
cdr3_nt: TGTGCCTGGAGTGGCGGGAGGGCCGGCACAGATACGCAGTATTTT

v_call: TRBV28
clone_size: NA
j_call: TRBJ2-7
d_call: TRBD2
cdr3_aa: CASTPREGRYEQYF
cdr3_nt: TGTGCCAGCACCCCGCGGGAGGGCCGGTACGAGCAGTACTTC

v_call: TRBV28
clone_size: NA
j_call: TRBJ2-7
d_call: TRBD1
cdr3_aa: CASSPGTVNSYEQYF
cdr3_nt: TGTGCCAGCAGTCCAGGGACAGTGAACTCCTACGAGCAGTACTTC

v_call: TRBV6-2/TRBV6-3
clone_size: NA
j_call: TRBJ2-7
d_call: TRBD2
cdr3_aa: CASSYVAGGVDEQYF
cdr3_nt: TGTGCCAGCAGTTACGTGGCGGGAGGCGTTGACGAGCAGTACTTC

v_call: TRBV28
clone_size: once
j_call: TRBJ1-3
d_call: NA
cdr3_aa: CASSSPGQGIGNTIYF
cdr3_nt: TGTGCCAGCAGTTCCCCCGGGCAGGGGATAGGAAACACCATATATTTT

v_call: TRBV5-1
clone_size: few
j_call: TRBJ2-7
d_call: NA
cdr3_aa: CASTKDSSSYEQYF
cdr3_nt: TGCGCCAGCACCAAAGACAGCTCCTCCTACGAGCAGTACTTC

v_call: TRBV19
clone_size: NA
j_call: TRBJ2-3
d_call: TRBD2
cdr3_aa: CASSLSGRAQDTQYF
cdr3_nt: TGTGCCAGTAGTCTTAGCGGGAGGGCCCAAGATACGCAGTATTTT

v_call: TRBV3-1/TRBV3-2
clone_size: NA
j_call: TRBJ2-7
d_call: TRBD2
cdr3_aa: CASSQFRLAGDLWYEQYF
cdr3_nt: TGTGCCAGCAGCCAATTTAGACTAGCGGGTGACCTCTGGTACGAGCAGTACTTC

v_call: TRBV4-1
clone_size: NA
j_call: TRBJ2-3
d_call: TRBD2
cdr3_aa: CASSQRRLAGETDTQYF
cdr3_nt: TGCGCCAGCAGCCAACGGCGTCTAGCGGGGGAAACAGATACGCAGTATTTT

v_call: TRBV5-5
clone_size: NA
j_call: TRBJ2-5
d_call: TRBD1
cdr3_aa: CASARNFGDRAQETQYF
cdr3_nt: TGTGCCAGCGCTAGGAACTTCGGAGACAGGGCCCAAGAGACCCAGTACTTC

v_call: TRBV5-1
clone_size: NA
j_call: TRBJ1-4
d_call: NA
cdr3_aa: CASSLHREGKKLFF
cdr3_nt: TGCGCCAGCAGCTTGCACAGGGAGGGGAAAAAACTGTTTTTT

v_call: TRBV19
clone_size: NA
j_call: TRBJ2-5
d_call: NA
cdr3_aa: CASSIRRGLGETQYF
cdr3_nt: TGTGCCAGTAGTATCCGGCGGGGGCTCGGGGAGACCCAGTACTTC

v_call: TRBV2
clone_size: once
j_call: TRBJ2-2
d_call: NA
cdr3_aa: CASRSPTGTGELFF
cdr3_nt: TGTGCCAGCAGGTCACCTACCGGTACCGGGGAGCTGTTTTTT

v_call: TRBV4-2
clone_size: NA
j_call: TRBJ2-2
d_call: NA
cdr3_aa: CASSQDSQGAGELFF
cdr3_nt: TGTGCCAGCAGCCAAGATTCCCAAGGGGCCGGGGAGCTGTTTTTT

v_call: TRBV10-3
clone_size: NA
j_call: TRBJ2-7
d_call: NA
cdr3_aa: CAISESTGWAEQYF
cdr3_nt: TGTGCCATCAGTGAATCCACAGGGTGGGCCGAGCAGTACTTC

v_call: TRBV19
clone_size: NA
j_call: TRBJ1-2
d_call: NA
cdr3_aa: CASSLQQGPNYGYTF
cdr3_nt: TGTGCCAGTAGTCTTCAACAGGGACCTAACTATGGCTACACCTTC

v_call: TRBV6-5
clone_size: NA
j_call: TRBJ2-7
d_call: NA
cdr3_aa: CASSYMGNTGEQYF
cdr3_nt: TGTGCCAGCAGTTACATGGGGAACACAGGCGAGCAGTACTTC

v_call: TRBV7-2
clone_size: NA
j_call: TRBJ2-3
d_call: TRBD2
cdr3_aa: CASSLAGTSGTDTQYF
cdr3_nt: TGTGCCAGCAGCTTAGCGGGTACTAGCGGGACGGATACGCAGTATTTT

v_call: TRBV29-1
clone_size: NA
j_call: TRBJ1-2
d_call: NA
cdr3_aa: CSTVQANYGYTF
cdr3_nt: TGCAGCACCGTACAGGCTAACTATGGCTACACCTTC

v_call: TRBV28
clone_size: once
j_call: TRBJ2-7
d_call: NA
cdr3_aa: CASSQSWGARRPPTSYEQYF
cdr3_nt: TGTGCCAGCAGCCAATCATGGGGAGCAAGACGTCCACCCACTTCATACGAGCAGTACTTC

v_call: TRBV10-3
clone_size: NA
j_call: TRBJ2-1
d_call: TRBD1
cdr3_aa: CAISRQGSSYNEQFF
cdr3_nt: TGTGCCATCAGCAGACAGGGGAGCTCCTACAATGAGCAGTTCTTC

v_call: TRBV19
clone_size: NA
j_call: TRBJ1-3
d_call: NA
cdr3_aa: CASSTGTGAGNTIYF
cdr3_nt: TGTGCCAGTAGTACCGGTACCGGTGCTGGAAACACCATATATTTT

v_call: TRBV9
clone_size: NA
j_call: TRBJ2-7
d_call: TRBD2
cdr3_aa: CASSVGGGRYEQYF
cdr3_nt: TGTGCCAGCAGCGTAGGGGGCGGGAGGTACGAGCAGTACTTC

v_call: TRBV7-6
clone_size: NA
j_call: TRBJ2-3
d_call: TRBD2
cdr3_aa: CASSLGLAGGITDTQYF
cdr3_nt: TGTGCCAGCAGCTTAGGCCTAGCGGGAGGGATCACAGATACGCAGTATTTT

v_call: TRBV18
clone_size: NA
j_call: TRBJ2-5
d_call: NA
cdr3_aa: CASSRARGNQETQYF
cdr3_nt: TGTGCCAGCTCACGGGCTAGGGGGAACCAAGAGACCCAGTACTTC

v_call: TRBV2
clone_size: once
j_call: TRBJ2-7
d_call: TRBD1
cdr3_aa: CASSEAPGTGNQYF
cdr3_nt: TGTGCCAGCAGTGAGGCCCCCGGGACAGGGAATCAGTACTTC

v_call: TRBV28
clone_size: NA
j_call: TRBJ1-2
d_call: TRBD1
cdr3_aa: CASRPTGVNYGYTF
cdr3_nt: TGTGCCAGCAGGCCGACAGGGGTCAACTATGGCTACACCTTC

v_call: TRBV19
clone_size: NA
j_call: TRBJ2-7
d_call: NA
cdr3_aa: CASSTVQGYEQYF
cdr3_nt: TGTGCCAGTAGTACGGTACAGGGCTACGAGCAGTACTTC

v_call: TRBV30
clone_size: many
j_call: TRBJ2-7
d_call: TRBD2
cdr3_aa: CAWSVPPRLARTYEQYF
cdr3_nt: TGTGCCTGGAGTGTACCTCCTCGACTAGCGAGGACCTACGAGCAGTACTTC

v_call: TRBV11-2
clone_size: NA
j_call: TRBJ1-2
d_call: NA
cdr3_aa: CASSMEGLGGYTF
cdr3_nt: TGTGCCAGCAGCATGGAGGGACTGGGGGGCTACACCTTC

v_call: TRBV7-9
clone_size: NA
j_call: TRBJ2-3
d_call: TRBD1
cdr3_aa: CASSEEDRFLLSTDTQYF
cdr3_nt: TGTGCCAGCAGCGAAGAGGACAGGTTCTTACTTAGCACAGATACGCAGTATTTT

v_call: TRBV4-1
clone_size: NA
j_call: TRBJ2-1
d_call: TRBD2
cdr3_aa: CASSQGLAGGREQFF
cdr3_nt: TGCGCCAGCAGCCAAGGATTAGCGGGAGGGAGGGAGCAGTTCTTC

v_call: TRBV9
clone_size: NA
j_call: TRBJ2-1
d_call: TRBD2
cdr3_aa: CASSVGTSGSYNEQFF
cdr3_nt: TGTGCCAGCAGCGTTGGGACTAGCGGCTCCTACAATGAGCAGTTCTTC

v_call: TRBV6-5
clone_size: NA
j_call: TRBJ1-5
d_call: NA
cdr3_aa: CASSYYAGSNQPQHF
cdr3_nt: TGTGCCAGCAGTTACTATGCAGGTAGCAATCAGCCCCAGCATTTT

v_call: TRBV14
clone_size: NA
j_call: TRBJ2-1
d_call: NA
cdr3_aa: CASSQGGRGPYNEQFF
cdr3_nt: TGTGCCAGCAGCCAAGGGGGCAGGGGACCCTACAATGAGCAGTTCTTC

v_call: TRBV15
clone_size: NA
j_call: TRBJ2-2
d_call: TRBD1
cdr3_aa: CAIQRDRVTGELFF
cdr3_nt: TGTGCCATCCAAAGGGACAGGGTCACCGGGGAGCTGTTTTTT

v_call: TRBV9
clone_size: NA
j_call: TRBJ2-2
d_call: NA
cdr3_aa: CASGGRTGELFF
cdr3_nt: TGTGCCAGCGGGGGGAGAACCGGGGAGCTGTTTTTT

v_call: TRBV18
clone_size: NA
j_call: TRBJ2-1
d_call: NA
cdr3_aa: CASSPRSEGRGNEQFF
cdr3_nt: TGTGCCAGCTCACCACGTTCTGAGGGCCGGGGCAATGAGCAGTTCTTC

v_call: TRBV4-1
clone_size: NA
j_call: TRBJ2-3
d_call: TRBD1
cdr3_aa: CASSQGDRGVDTQYF
cdr3_nt: TGCGCCAGCAGCCAAGGAGACAGGGGCGTGGATACGCAGTATTTT

v_call: TRBV27
clone_size: NA
j_call: TRBJ1-2
d_call: NA
cdr3_aa: CASRLGGENYGYTF
cdr3_nt: TGTGCCAGCAGACTGGGGGGGGAAAACTATGGCTACACCTTC

v_call: TRBV23-1
clone_size: NA
j_call: TRBJ1-1
d_call: NA
cdr3_aa: CASSQFPREDTEAFF
cdr3_nt: TGCGCCAGCAGTCAATTCCCCAGGGAGGACACTGAAGCTTTCTTT

v_call: TRBV29-1
clone_size: NA
j_call: TRBJ1-1
d_call: NA
cdr3_aa: CSVGGLGTEAFF
cdr3_nt: TGCAGCGTTGGGGGGCTGGGGACTGAAGCTTTCTTT

v_call: TRBV30
clone_size: NA
j_call: TRBJ1-3
d_call: NA
cdr3_aa: CAWSVGGGGNTIYF
cdr3_nt: TGTGCCTGGAGTGTAGGAGGAGGGGGAAACACCATATATTTT

v_call: TRBV5-1
clone_size: NA
j_call: TRBJ1-2
d_call: NA
cdr3_aa: CASSLDPGAGGYTF
cdr3_nt: TGCGCCAGCAGCCTGGACCCCGGTGCCGGTGGCTACACCTTC

v_call: TRBV14
clone_size: NA
j_call: TRBJ1-2
d_call: NA
cdr3_aa: CASSQDHTGWRAGYTF
cdr3_nt: TGTGCCAGCAGCCAAGACCACACGGGGTGGAGGGCTGGCTACACCTTC

v_call: TRBV5-1
clone_size: NA
j_call: TRBJ2-7
d_call: TRBD2
cdr3_aa: CASSSTGLAGGSWDEQYF
cdr3_nt: TGCGCCAGCAGCTCTACCGGACTAGCGGGAGGGAGCTGGGACGAGCAGTACTTC

v_call: TRBV2
clone_size: NA
j_call: TRBJ2-2
d_call: TRBD2
cdr3_aa: CASSETSGRLNTGELFF
cdr3_nt: TGTGCCAGCAGTGAGACTAGCGGGAGACTCAACACCGGGGAGCTGTTTTTT

v_call: TRBV7-2
clone_size: NA
j_call: TRBJ1-6
d_call: NA
cdr3_aa: CASSFSGEAQALHF
cdr3_nt: TGTGCCAGCAGCTTTAGTGGTGAGGCACAGGCCCTCCACTTT

v_call: TRBV5-1
clone_size: once
j_call: TRBJ1-1
d_call: NA
cdr3_aa: CASSTGDYTEAFF
cdr3_nt: TGCGCCAGCAGCACCGGTGATTACACTGAAGCTTTCTTT

v_call: TRBV7-9
clone_size: NA
j_call: TRBJ1-3
d_call: NA
cdr3_aa: CASSPTQGFSGNTIYF
cdr3_nt: TGTGCCAGCAGCCCTACTCAGGGTTTCTCTGGAAACACCATATATTTT

v_call: TRBV7-9
clone_size: NA
j_call: TRBJ2-2
d_call: TRBD1
cdr3_aa: CASSGDRVFTGELFF
cdr3_nt: TGTGCCAGCAGCGGAGACAGGGTGTTCACCGGGGAGCTGTTTTTT

v_call: TRBV9
clone_size: once
j_call: TRBJ1-4
d_call: TRBD1
cdr3_aa: CASSVSGGRGEKLFF
cdr3_nt: TGTGCCAGCAGCGTTTCAGGGGGCAGGGGTGAAAAACTGTTTTTT